Below, 2 T cell receptor beta chains from the same sample are listed, as sequenced in a study of CD8 T cells in Susac syndrome. Reverse transcription of roughly 0.5 to 1 ug RNA was carried out with random hexamers. MiXCR was run by TCRdb on the immunoSEQ multiplex PCR reads, yielding one entry per CDR3 protein. The repertoire holds 150,000 to 200,000 distinct CDR3 sequences, less than 95% seen once, with about 0.095% in the top ten. The sample consisted of CD4+ T cells from PBMCs. These receptors came from a human donor with multiple sclerosis.

The rearrangement links TRBV29-1 to TRBJ2-3; D is ambiguous. Deletions cut 7 bases from V and 3 bases from J, with 5 bases between. CDR3 size: 10 residues. Germline CDR1 reads SQVTM; CDR2 reads ANQGSEA. Here the CDR3 DNA reads TGCAGCGCGGCGACAGATACGCAGTATTTT. It encodes CSAATDTQYF.

The rearrangement links TRBV12-3 or TRBV12-4 to TRBJ2-3, with TRBD1 matching over 8 bases. CDR3 length: 16 amino acids. V lost 10 bases to trimming and J lost 2 bases; unmatched junction nucleotides: 14. The CDR3 protein is CATKRTLTGATDTQYF. The DNA of the CDR3 is TGTGCCACCAAAAGAACATTGACAGGGGCCACAGATACGCAGTATTTT.